The source of this TCR beta chain is a study of post-analysis software for immune sequencing data. The TCR beta cDNA libraries contained unique molecular identifiers. TCRdb reprocessed the PCR reads with MiXCR, giving one entry per CDR3 protein. Of hundreds of thousands of distinct CDR3 sequences in the sample, roughly three fifths were seen once. General study points: People with multiple sclerosis had a significantly lower normalized Chao1 diversity than controls did.

This clonotype was observed many times. The antigen is undetermined. The specimen sequenced was blood. The TCR comes from a girl aged 2-15 years with multiple sclerosis.

CDR3 amino acids: CASSLQGIVQETQYF. CDR3 in DNA: TGTGCCAGCAGCTTACAGGGGATCGTACAAGAGACCCAGTACTTC. V and J are TRBV7-2 and TRBJ2-5, with D tentatively TRBD1 (6 bases). The V and J ends lost 2 bases and 2 bases respectively, with 12 bases between them. CDR3 length: 15 residues. The germline V gene encodes CDR1 SGHTA and CDR2 FQGNSA.